This entry lists 2 T cell receptor beta chains sequenced from one sample in a study of T cell responses to AZD1222 COVID-19 vaccine. TCRdb keeps only in-frame clones here, not all; method: immunoSEQ multiplex PCR. The sample holds about 140,000 clones, nearly 95% seen once. The sequencing used peripheral blood, collected on day 0 of AZD1222 vaccination. These receptors were collected from an adult in good health.

The chain has TRBV27 and TRBJ1-1, with D perhaps TRBD1 (5 bases). The germline gives CDR1 MNHEY, CDR2 SMNVEV (reference sequence). The germline V and J ends were trimmed by 1 base and 3 bases, with 12 bases remaining between them. The CDR3 runs 15 residues. Here the CDR3 DNA reads TGTGCCAGCAGTTTATTACGTCCGGGGGACACTGAAGCTTTCTTT. It specifies CASSLLRPGDTEAFF.

Concerning this clone: This sample also contains other DNA sequences that code for the same CDR3. The rearrangement joins TRBV21-1 to TRBJ2-2; the table's D gene call, TRBD2, was not cross checked with the DNA. TRBV21-1 is labeled a pseudogene. This CDR3 has 15 residues. The CDR3 loop reads CASSLSGSNTGELFF. The DNA of the CDR3 is TGTGCCAGCAGTCTGAGCGGTTCGAACACCGGGGAGCTGTTTTTT.